These T cell receptor beta chains were read from a single sample in a study of OX40 agonist ivuxolimab in advanced cancers. The table came from immunoSEQ multiplex PCR; TCRdb's copy has only in-frame clones and leaves some out. Of more than 55,000 clones listed, about four fifths are singletons. The specimen was CD4+ or CD8+ T cells sorted from blood, collected in a trial of the OX40 agonist ivuxolimab. Receptor source: an adult with an advanced solid tumor such as melanoma, head and neck, liver or kidney cancer. Each CDR3 is given with its conserved first and last residue. A D gene is named only where the DNA matches it firmly. The size entry is marked missing in some rows and otherwise reads once, few, many or a size class.

j_call,v_call,d_call,clone_size,cdr3_aa,cdr3_nt
TRBJ2-7,TRBV5-8,NA,NA,CASTRRVYEQYF,TGTGCCAGCACGAGGCGCGTCTACGAGCAGTACTTC
TRBJ2-7,TRBV4-2,NA,NA,CASSQEGGNRLEQYF,TGTGCCAGCAGCCAAGAAGGGGGGAATAGACTCGAGCAGTACTTC
TRBJ1-6,TRBV6-6,NA,NA,CASSRGGSYNSPLHF,TGTGCCAGCAGTCGCGGGGGGTCCTATAATTCACCCCTCCACTTT
TRBJ2-1,TRBV5-4,TRBD2,NA,CASSFGRGAYNEQFF,TGTGCCAGCAGCTTCGGGAGGGGAGCCTACAATGAGCAGTTCTTC
TRBJ2-3,TRBV9,TRBD2,few,CASSVAAGESDTQYF,TGTGCCAGCAGCGTCGCGGCGGGAGAGTCGGACACGCAGTATTTT
TRBJ1-2,TRBV4-1,TRBD1,few,CASSQGDRAGSYGYTF,TGCGCCAGCAGCCAAGGGGACAGGGCAGGAAGCTATGGCTACACCTTC
TRBJ1-3,TRBV5-5,NA,NA,CASSRDRGSGNTIYF,TGTGCCAGCAGCCGGGATAGGGGATCTGGAAACACCATATATTTT
TRBJ2-1,TRBV9,TRBD2,NA,CASSFALAGGREQFF,TGTGCCAGCAGCTTTGCGCTAGCGGGGGGGAGAGAGCAGTTCTTC
TRBJ2-1,TRBV6-1,NA,NA,CASSDAGSSYNEQFF,TGTGCCAGCAGTGACGCGGGCAGCTCCTACAATGAGCAGTTCTTC
TRBJ2-5,TRBV5-1,NA,NA,CASSSGGPGTQYF,TGCGCCAGCAGTTCTGGTGGGCCGGGGACCCAGTACTTC
TRBJ1-1,TRBV6-1,NA,NA,CASRGGLSEAFF,TGTGCCAGCAGGGGGGGTCTGTCTGAAGCTTTCTTT
TRBJ1-2,TRBV2,TRBD1,NA,CASREDRLGGYTF,TGTGCCAGCAGAGAGGACAGGCTGGGTGGCTACACCTTC
TRBJ2-5,TRBV2,NA,once,CASSRHETQYF,TGTGCCAGCAGTCGTCATGAGACCCAGTACTTC
TRBJ2-1,TRBV7-9,TRBD2,NA,CASSSLAGWAYNEQFF,TGTGCCAGCAGCTCCCTAGCGGGGTGGGCCTACAATGAGCAGTTCTTC
TRBJ1-1,TRBV6-6,TRBD1,NA,CASSTGTGGEPWAFF,TGTGCCAGCAGCACCGGGACAGGGGGCGAACCTTGGGCTTTCTTT
TRBJ2-1,TRBV2,NA,NA,CASNQGRGGNEQFF,TGTGCCAGCAATCAGGGTAGAGGTGGCAATGAGCAGTTCTTC
TRBJ2-3,TRBV18,NA,NA,CASSPLGSTDTQYF,TGTGCCAGCTCACCACTGGGCTCCACAGATACGCAGTATTTT
TRBJ1-1,TRBV27,NA,NA,CASSSAGGDGTEAFF,TGTGCCAGCAGCTCAGCCGGGGGGGACGGCACTGAAGCTTTCTTT
TRBJ2-5,TRBV19,TRBD1,once,CASLGDRDRETQYF,TGTGCCAGTCTGGGGGACAGGGATAGGGAGACCCAGTACTTC
TRBJ2-7,TRBV2,NA,NA,CATRLDLSYEQYF,TGTGCCACCAGACTAGACCTCTCCTACGAGCAGTACTTC
TRBJ1-1,TRBV9,NA,once,CASSPRGGIFTEAFF,TGTGCCAGCAGCCCCCGAGGAGGTATTTTCACTGAAGCTTTCTTT
TRBJ2-5,TRBV7-6,NA,NA,CASSPITGHGQETQYF,TGTGCCAGCAGCCCAATTACCGGACACGGGCAAGAGACCCAGTACTTC
TRBJ2-7,TRBV19,TRBD1,NA,CASSIRTGFTYEQYF,TGTGCCAGTAGTATCCGGACAGGGTTCACCTACGAGCAGTACTTC
TRBJ2-1,TRBV6-5,TRBD1,once,CASSGVDRVEFF,TGTGCCAGCAGCGGAGTGGACAGGGTGGAGTTCTTC
TRBJ2-5,TRBV6-5,NA,NA,CASSYGETQYF,TGTGCCAGCAGTTACGGGGAGACCCAGTACTTC
TRBJ2-7,TRBV7-2,NA,once,CASSYDYYEQYF,TGTGCCAGCAGCTACGACTACTACGAGCAGTACTTC
TRBJ1-1,TRBV19,NA,NA,CASSIGRQVNTEAFF,TGTGCCAGTAGTATAGGCCGACAGGTTAACACTGAAGCTTTCTTT
TRBJ2-1,TRBV2,NA,NA,CASSDEDYLYNEQFF,TGTGCCAGCAGTGACGAGGACTACTTATACAATGAGCAGTTCTTC
TRBJ2-3,TRBV19,NA,NA,CACRRVGGADTQYF,TGTGCCTGCCGCCGGGTAGGGGGTGCAGATACGCAGTATTTT
TRBJ2-2,TRBV27,NA,few,CASLGSPGELFF,TGTGCCAGCCTTGGGTCTCCGGGGGAGCTGTTTTTT
TRBJ2-7,TRBV28,NA,NA,CASSLPNYCEQYF,TGTGCCAGCAGTTTACCCAACTATTGCGAGCAGTACTTC